These 7 T cell receptor beta chains were all obtained from the same sample, sequenced in a study of cytomegalovirus exposure and HLA in healthy donors. The PCR employed 60 Vbeta primers together with 13 Jbeta primers. Assay used: immunoSEQ multiplex PCR; TCRdb lists only in-frame clones, some missing. The data show fewer than 250,000 clones, roughly 75% seen once. The source material was PBMCs. These TCRs come from a man younger than 40 in good health and CMV-seropositive.

The chain carries TRBV9 and TRBJ1-1; D ambiguous. The germline gives CDR1 SGDLS, CDR2 YYNGEE. Trimming cost V 1 base and J 0 bases, with 10 bases left between them. The CDR3 has 15 amino acids. The CDR3 DNA reads TGTGCCAGCAGCGTATCGCAGGTCATGAACACTGAAGCTTTCTTT. Its protein is CASSVSQVMNTEAFF.

The rearrangement uses TRBV27 and TRBJ2-5; TRBD2 is a possible D gene (5 bases). The DNA end is a closer match to TRBJ2-7, so the J assignment may be wrong. The CDR3 extends over 14 amino acids. The germline V gene has CDR1 MNHEY and CDR2 SMNVEV (reference sequence). CDR3 amino acids: CASSLRGTGYEQYF. The CDR3 nucleotides read TGTGCCAGCAGTTTACGGGGAACGGGCTACGAGCAGTACTTC.

The chain joins TRBV25-1 to TRBJ1-1, with D tentatively TRBD1 (6 bases). V lost 10 bases and J 4 bases, leaving 16 bases between the germline ends. CDR1 is MGHDK, CDR2 SYGVNS, per germline. The CDR3 sequence is 13 residues long. In DNA form, the CDR3 reads TGTGCCACCTCGACAGGCAGGTTCACTGAAGCTTTCTTT. The encoded protein is CATSTGRFTEAFF.

V is TRBV29-1 and J is TRBJ2-1; tentatively, D is TRBD2 (6 bases). This CDR3 has 14 amino acids. Germline CDR1 is SQVTM and CDR2 is ANQGSEA. V was cut by 7 bases and J by 4 bases, with 17 bases left in between. The CDR3 region is CSGVGLASYNEQFF. As DNA, the CDR3 is TGCAGCGGGGTAGGGCTAGCGTCATACAATGAGCAGTTCTTC.

Concerning this clone itself: The junction departs from the called germline gene at one end, perhaps through a read error. The V and J genes are TRBV7-9 and TRBJ2-5; 8 bases map to TRBD1. This CDR3 is built from 14 residues. Germline CDR1 reads SEHNR; CDR2 reads FQNEAQ (reference sequence). CDR3 residues: CSSSLTGGGETQYF. The CDR3 bases are TGTTCCAGCAGCCTTACAGGGGGTGGCGAGACCCAGTACTTC. Filled out from reference TRBV7-9 and TRBJ2-5, the complete variable domain reads DTGVSQNPRHKITKRGQNVTFRCDPISEHNRLYWYRQTLGQGPEFLTYFQNEAQLEKSRLLSDRFSAERPKGSFSTLEIQRTEQGDSAMYLCSSSLTGGGETQYFGPGTRLLVL.

This clone was recorded only once. The V call is TRBV2, the J call TRBJ1-5; D is unclear. In germline, CDR1 is SNHLY, CDR2 FYNNEI. V was clipped by 5 bases and J by 6 bases, with 8 bases between them. The CDR3 has 12 amino acids. The CDR3 nucleotides are TGTGCCAGCAGTAGGACTAGTCAGCCCCAGCATTTT. It yields the protein CASSRTSQPQHF.

V is TRBV13 and J is TRBJ2-2; unclear D gene. Germline values: CDR1 PRHDT, CDR2 FYEKMQ (reference sequence). The CDR3 has 12 residues. Trimming removed 3 bases at V and 9 bases at J, with 8 bases between. CDR3: CASSFKWRELFF. CDR3 DNA: TGTGCCAGCAGCTTCAAGTGGCGGGAGCTGTTTTTT.